The 3 T cell receptor beta chains presented below share a single source sample, sequenced in a study of cytomegalovirus exposure and HLA in healthy donors. TCRdb's table, derived via immunoSEQ multiplex PCR, lists solely in-frame clones and lacks some. The top ten hold 3.1% of the sample, which has around 250,000 clones, 90% seen once. Sequencing input: PBMCs. These receptors came from a woman aged 30 to 39 in good health and CMV-seronegative.

This clone is a singleton in its sample. The chain is built from TRBV18 and TRBJ2-3; tentative D call: TRBD2 (6 bases). Trimming took 3 bases from V and 1 from J, leaving 8 bases between them. The CDR3 sequence is 14 residues long. Germline lookup yields CDR1 KGHSH and CDR2 LQKENI. The DNA of the CDR3 is TGTGCCAGCTCACCGGGGGGAGGCACAGATACGCAGTATTTT. Protein product: CASSPGGGTDTQYF.

For this clone: This CDR3 is also generated by other DNA sequences in the sample. The rearrangement links TRBV5-1 to TRBJ2-2; 7 bases line up with TRBD1. The CDR3 extends over 14 amino acids. With 4 bases clipped from V and 3 bases from J, the junction kept 3 bases outside the gene matches. Germline V CDR1 and CDR2: SGHRS, YFSETQ. In DNA, the CDR3 is TGCGCCAGCAGCCTAACAGGGGACACCGGGGAGCTGTTTTTT. Protein product: CASSLTGDTGELFF. Drawing the rest from reference TRBV5-1 and TRBJ2-2, the complete variable domain is KAGVTQTPRYLIKTRGQQVTLSCSPISGHRSVSWYQQTPGQGLQFLFEYFSETQRNKGNFPGRFSGRQFSNSRSEMNVSTLELGDSALYLCASSLTGDTGELFFGEGSRLTVL.

The genes are TRBV29-1 and TRBJ2-5; TRBD2 aligns across 9 bases. This CDR3 has 14 amino acids. CDR1 and CDR2 from the germline V gene are SQVTM and ANQGSEA. V was clipped by 6 bases and J by 5 bases; unmatched bases: 10. CDR3 sequence reads: CSVRAGGRLETQYF. The DNA for the CDR3 is TGCAGCGTCCGAGCGGGAGGACGGTTGGAGACCCAGTACTTC.